The clone carrying this T cell receptor (beta chain) was counted a few times. The antigen is not known. One end of the junction does not line up with germline, which may come from a read error. The data belong to a study of cytomegalovirus exposure and HLA in healthy donors. Notes on the study in general: Later analysis identified a missense DCLRE1C variant that was linked to TCR beta V- and J-gene trimming. What a later analysis showed was that several of the most significant clusters appeared linked to common viral pathogens.

Use of 60 Vbeta and 13 Jbeta primers characterized the PCR. TCRdb's table, derived via immunoSEQ multiplex PCR, lists solely in-frame clones and lacks some. The table has roughly 180,000 clones, 9.5% seen once. The CDR3 sequence is 9 residues long. CDR1 is DFQATT, CDR2 SNEGSKA, per germline (reference sequence). The sample consisted of PBMCs. This TCR derives from a woman aged 30 to 39 in good health and CMV-seropositive. The rearrangement uses TRBV20-1 and TRBJ2-7; D unclear. CDR3 loop: CSARGDSLF. The CDR3 region has the DNA TGCAGTGCTAGAGGTGATAGTCTCTTC.